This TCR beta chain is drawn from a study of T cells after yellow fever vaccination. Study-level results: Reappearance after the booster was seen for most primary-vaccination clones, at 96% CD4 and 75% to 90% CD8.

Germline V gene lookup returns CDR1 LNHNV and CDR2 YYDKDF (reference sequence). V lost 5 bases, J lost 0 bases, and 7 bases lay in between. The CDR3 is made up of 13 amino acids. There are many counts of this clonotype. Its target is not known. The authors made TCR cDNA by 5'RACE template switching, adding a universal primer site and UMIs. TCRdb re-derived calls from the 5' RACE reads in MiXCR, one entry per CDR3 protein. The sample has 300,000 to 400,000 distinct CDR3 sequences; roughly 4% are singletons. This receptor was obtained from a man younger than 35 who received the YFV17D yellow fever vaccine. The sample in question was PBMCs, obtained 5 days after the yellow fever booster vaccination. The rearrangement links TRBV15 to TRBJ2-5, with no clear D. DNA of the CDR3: TGTGCCACCAGCCCCCGGTACCAAGAGACCCAGTACTTC. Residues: CATSPRYQETQYF.